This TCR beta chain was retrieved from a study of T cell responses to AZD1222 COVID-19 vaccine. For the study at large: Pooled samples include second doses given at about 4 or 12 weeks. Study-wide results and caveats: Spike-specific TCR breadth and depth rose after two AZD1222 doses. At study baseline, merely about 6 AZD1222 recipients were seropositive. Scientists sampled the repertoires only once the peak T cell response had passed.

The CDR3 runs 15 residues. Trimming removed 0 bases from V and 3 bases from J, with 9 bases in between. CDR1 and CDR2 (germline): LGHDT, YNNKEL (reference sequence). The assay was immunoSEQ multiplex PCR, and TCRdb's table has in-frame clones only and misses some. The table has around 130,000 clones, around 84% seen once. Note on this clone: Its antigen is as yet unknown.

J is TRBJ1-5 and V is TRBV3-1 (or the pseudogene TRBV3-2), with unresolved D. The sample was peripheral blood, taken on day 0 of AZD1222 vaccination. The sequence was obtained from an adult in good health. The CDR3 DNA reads TGTGCCAGCAGCCAAGAAGGAGGGATCAATCAGCCCCAGCATTTT. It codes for CASSQEGGINQPQHF.